This T cell receptor (beta chain) was sequenced for a study of shared clonotypes between healthy human individuals. Study at large: Serving as donors were two women and a few men, whose ages spanned 18 to 49. Whole-study findings and limits: Non-shared clonotypes showed lower generation probabilities than clonotypes common to all four donors.

In the CD4+ fraction, cells were divided into CD45RA+ naive and CD45RA-negative memory subsets. Of note for this clone: Its antigen is currently unknown.

Sequencing was at deep level. Assay used: immunoSEQ multiplex PCR; TCRdb lists only in-frame clones, some missing. The sample contains approximately 240,000 clones, 65% of which appear only once. The CDR3 sequence is 18 residues long. From germline, CDR1 is PRHDT and CDR2 FYEKMQ (reference sequence). V was pared by 7 bases and J by 2 bases, with 25 bases between. This rearrangement joins TRBV13 to TRBJ2-3; tentatively, D is TRBD1 (5 bases). This TCR came from a man aged 25 to 40 in good health. Sequences were obtained from memory CD4+ T cells sorted from blood. Subset noted: CD45RA-negative fraction. The CDR3 sequence: CASTYRRGLDTITDTQYF. In DNA, the CDR3 is TGTGCCAGCACCTACCGAAGGGGTCTGGACACCATCACAGATACGCAGTATTTT.